The source of this T cell receptor (beta chain) is a study of T cells in Graves' hyperthyroidism and ophthalmopathy. This clonotype was seen more than once but under ten times. V was pared by 6 bases and J by 4 bases, with 19 bases between. The CDR3 length is 15 residues. CDR1 and CDR2 (germline): SGHDN, FVKESK. Researchers took RNA transcripts and amplified the TCR beta CDR3 regions from them. TCR CDR3 underwent first-round RT-PCR with the HTBI primer set. From the multiplex PCR reads, TCRdb called clonotypes with MiXCR, one entry per CDR3 protein. The profile shows around 700,000 distinct CDR3 sequences, around a sixth of them singletons.

This chain uses TRBV14 with TRBJ2-7; perhaps TRBD2 as D (6 bases). The origin of this receptor is a woman between 50 and 59 years old with Graves' hyperthyroidism that later progressed to Graves' ophthalmopathy. The source material was blood. The CDR3 DNA reads TGTGCCAGCAGTCACGGACTACCTCGTGGGTACGAGCAGTACTTC. It yields the protein CASSHGLPRGYEQYF. The full variable domain, completed using reference TRBV14 and TRBJ2-7, is EAGVTQFPSHSVIEKGQTVTLRCDPISGHDNLYWYRRVMGKEIKFLLHFVKESKQDESGMPNNRFLAERTGGTYSTLKVQPAELEDSGVYFCASSHGLPRGYEQYFGPGTRLTVT.